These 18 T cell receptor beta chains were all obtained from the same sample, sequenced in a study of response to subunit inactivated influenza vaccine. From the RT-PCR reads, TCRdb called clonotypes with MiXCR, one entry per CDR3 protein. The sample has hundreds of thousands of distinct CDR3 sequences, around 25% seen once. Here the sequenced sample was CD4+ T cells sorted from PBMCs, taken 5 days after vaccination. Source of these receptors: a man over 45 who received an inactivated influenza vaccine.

The chain's CDR3 is CASSPQGERYGYTF. The CDR3 nucleotides are TGTGCCAGCAGTCCACAGGGGGAGCGCTATGGCTACACCTTC. The chain carries TRBV12-3 or TRBV12-4 and TRBJ1-2, with 8 bases fitting TRBD1. The CDR3 contains 14 residues. V gave up 5 bases and J gave up 4 bases; unmatched junction bases: 6.

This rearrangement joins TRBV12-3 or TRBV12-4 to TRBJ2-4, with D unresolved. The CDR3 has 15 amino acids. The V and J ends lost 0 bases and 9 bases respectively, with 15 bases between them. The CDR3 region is CASSLARPGWGIQYF. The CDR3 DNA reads TGTGCCAGCAGTTTAGCGCGGCCGGGTTGGGGCATTCAGTACTTC.

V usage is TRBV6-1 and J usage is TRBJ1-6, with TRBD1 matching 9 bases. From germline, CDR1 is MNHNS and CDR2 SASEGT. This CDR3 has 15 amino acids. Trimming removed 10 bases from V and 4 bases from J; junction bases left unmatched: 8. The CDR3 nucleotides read TGTGCCACCCTAGCCGGGACAGGGTATAATTCACCCCTCCACTTT. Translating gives CATLAGTGYNSPLHF.

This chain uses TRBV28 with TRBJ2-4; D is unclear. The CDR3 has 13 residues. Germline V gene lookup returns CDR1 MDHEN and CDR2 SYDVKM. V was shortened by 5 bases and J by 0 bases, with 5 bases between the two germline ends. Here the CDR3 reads CASSLLAKNIQYF. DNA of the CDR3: TGTGCCAGCAGTCTCCTAGCCAAAAACATTCAGTACTTC.

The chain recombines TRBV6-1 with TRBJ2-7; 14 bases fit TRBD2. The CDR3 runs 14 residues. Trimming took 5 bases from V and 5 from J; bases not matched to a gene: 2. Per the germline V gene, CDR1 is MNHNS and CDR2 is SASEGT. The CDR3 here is CASSRLAGGDEQYF. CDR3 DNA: TGTGCCAGCAGTCGACTAGCGGGAGGGGACGAGCAGTACTTC.

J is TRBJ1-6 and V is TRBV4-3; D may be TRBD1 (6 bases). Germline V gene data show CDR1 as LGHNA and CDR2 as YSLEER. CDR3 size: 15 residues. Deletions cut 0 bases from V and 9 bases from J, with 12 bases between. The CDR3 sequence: CASSQDHRETSPLHF. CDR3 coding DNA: TGCGCCAGCAGCCAAGACCACAGGGAGACTTCACCCCTCCACTTT.

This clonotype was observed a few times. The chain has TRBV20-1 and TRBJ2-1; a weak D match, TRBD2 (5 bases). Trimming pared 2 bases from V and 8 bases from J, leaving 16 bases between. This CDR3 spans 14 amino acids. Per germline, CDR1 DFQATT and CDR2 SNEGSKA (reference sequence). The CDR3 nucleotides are TGCAGTGCTAGAATAGCGCAGCTGGTGGATGAGCAGTTCTTC. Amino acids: CSARIAQLVDEQFF.

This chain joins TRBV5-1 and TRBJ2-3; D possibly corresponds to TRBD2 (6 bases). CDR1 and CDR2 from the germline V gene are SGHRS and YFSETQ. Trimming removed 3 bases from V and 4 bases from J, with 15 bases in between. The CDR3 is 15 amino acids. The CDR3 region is CASSSGVYVSDTQYF. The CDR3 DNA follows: TGCGCCAGCAGCTCGGGGGTCTATGTTTCAGATACGCAGTATTTT.

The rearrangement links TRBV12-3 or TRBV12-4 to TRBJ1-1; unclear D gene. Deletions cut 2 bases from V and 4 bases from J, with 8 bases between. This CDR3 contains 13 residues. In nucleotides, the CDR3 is TGTGCCAGCAGTTTAAGGGAGGGCACTGAAGCTTTCTTT. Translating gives CASSLREGTEAFF.

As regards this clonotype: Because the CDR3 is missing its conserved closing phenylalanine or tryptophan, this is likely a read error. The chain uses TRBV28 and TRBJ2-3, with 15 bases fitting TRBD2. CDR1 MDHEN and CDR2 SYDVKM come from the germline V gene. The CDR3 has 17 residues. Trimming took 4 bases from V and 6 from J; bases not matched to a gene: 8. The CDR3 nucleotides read TGTGCCAGCAGTTCCTCCGGGACTAGCGGGAGGATGGATACGCAGTATCTT. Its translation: CASSSSGTSGRMDTQYL.

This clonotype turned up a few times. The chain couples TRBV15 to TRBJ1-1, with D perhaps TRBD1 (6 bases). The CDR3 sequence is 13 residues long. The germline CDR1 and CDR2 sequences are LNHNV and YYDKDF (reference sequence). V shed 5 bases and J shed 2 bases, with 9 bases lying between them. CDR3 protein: CATSGQLNTEAFF. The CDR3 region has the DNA TGTGCCACCAGCGGACAGCTAAACACTGAAGCTTTCTTT.

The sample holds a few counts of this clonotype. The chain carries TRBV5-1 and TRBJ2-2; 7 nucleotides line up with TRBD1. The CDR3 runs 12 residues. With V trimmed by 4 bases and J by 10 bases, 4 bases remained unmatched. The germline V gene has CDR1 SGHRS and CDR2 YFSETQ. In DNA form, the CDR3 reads TGCGCCAGCAGCGGTACAGGGGTGGAGCTGTTTTTT. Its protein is CASSGTGVELFF.

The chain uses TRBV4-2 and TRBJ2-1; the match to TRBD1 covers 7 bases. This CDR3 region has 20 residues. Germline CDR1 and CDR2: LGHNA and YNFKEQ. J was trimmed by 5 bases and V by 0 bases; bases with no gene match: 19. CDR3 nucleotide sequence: TGTGCCAGCAGCCAAGAACTTCGTAGAATCCGTGGGACAGTCAACAATGAGCAGTTCTTC. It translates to CASSQELRRIRGTVNNEQFF.

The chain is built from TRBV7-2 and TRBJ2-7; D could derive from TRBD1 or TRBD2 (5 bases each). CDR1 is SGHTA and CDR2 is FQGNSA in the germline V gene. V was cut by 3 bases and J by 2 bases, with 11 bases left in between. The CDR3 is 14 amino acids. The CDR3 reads CASSFDLGPYEQYF. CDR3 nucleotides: TGTGCCAGCAGCTTCGACCTGGGACCCTACGAGCAGTACTTC.

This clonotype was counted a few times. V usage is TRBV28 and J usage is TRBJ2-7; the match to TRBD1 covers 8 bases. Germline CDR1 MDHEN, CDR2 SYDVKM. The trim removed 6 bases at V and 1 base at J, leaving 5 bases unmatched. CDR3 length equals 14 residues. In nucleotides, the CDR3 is TGTGCCAGCAGGACCGACAGGGGATCCTACGAGCAGTACTTC. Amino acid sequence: CASRTDRGSYEQYF.

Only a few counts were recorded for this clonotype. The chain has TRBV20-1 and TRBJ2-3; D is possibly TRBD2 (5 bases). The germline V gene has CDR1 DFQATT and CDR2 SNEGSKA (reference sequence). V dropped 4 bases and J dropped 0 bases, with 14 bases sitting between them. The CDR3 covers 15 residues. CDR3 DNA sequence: TGCAGTGCTACGAGTCCCGGGAAAAGCACAGATACGCAGTATTTT. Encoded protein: CSATSPGKSTDTQYF.

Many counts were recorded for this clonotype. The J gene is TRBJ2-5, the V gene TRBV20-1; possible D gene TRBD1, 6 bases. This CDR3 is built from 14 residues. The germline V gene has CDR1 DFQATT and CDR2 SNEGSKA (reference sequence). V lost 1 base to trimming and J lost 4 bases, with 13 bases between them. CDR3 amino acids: CSARAGARGETQYF. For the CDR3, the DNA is TGCAGTGCTAGAGCTGGGGCCAGGGGAGAGACCCAGTACTTC.

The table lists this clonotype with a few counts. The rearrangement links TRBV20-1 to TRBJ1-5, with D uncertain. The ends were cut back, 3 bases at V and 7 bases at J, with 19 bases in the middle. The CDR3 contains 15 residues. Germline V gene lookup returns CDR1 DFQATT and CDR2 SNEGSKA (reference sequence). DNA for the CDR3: TGCAGTGCTAGCCTTAGTACTTTGGGAAGCCAGCCCCAGCATTTT. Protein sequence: CSASLSTLGSQPQHF.